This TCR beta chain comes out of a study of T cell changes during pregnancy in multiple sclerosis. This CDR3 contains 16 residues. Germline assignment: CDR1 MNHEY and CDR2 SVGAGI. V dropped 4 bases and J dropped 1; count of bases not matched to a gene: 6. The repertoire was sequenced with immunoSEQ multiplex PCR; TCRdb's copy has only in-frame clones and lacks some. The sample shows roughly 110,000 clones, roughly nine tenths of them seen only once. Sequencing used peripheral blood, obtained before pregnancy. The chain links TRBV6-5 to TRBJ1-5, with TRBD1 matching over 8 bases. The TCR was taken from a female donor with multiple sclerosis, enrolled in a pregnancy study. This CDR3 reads CASSSRTGMSNQPQHF. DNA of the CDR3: TGTGCCAGCAGTTCTAGGACAGGGATGAGCAATCAGCCCCAGCATTTT.